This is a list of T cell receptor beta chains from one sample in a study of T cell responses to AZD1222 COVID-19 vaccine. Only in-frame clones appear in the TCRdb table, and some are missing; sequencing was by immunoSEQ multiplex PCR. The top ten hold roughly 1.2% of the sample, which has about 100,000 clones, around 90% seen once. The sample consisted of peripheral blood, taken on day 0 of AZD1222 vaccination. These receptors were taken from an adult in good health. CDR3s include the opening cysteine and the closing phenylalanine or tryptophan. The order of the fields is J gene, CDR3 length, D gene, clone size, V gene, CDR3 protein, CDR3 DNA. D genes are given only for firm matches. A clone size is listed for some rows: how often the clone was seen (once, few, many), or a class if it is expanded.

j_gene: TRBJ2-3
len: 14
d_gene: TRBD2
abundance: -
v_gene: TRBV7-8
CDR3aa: CASSALAGADTQYF
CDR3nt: TGTGCCAGCAGCGCTTTAGCGGGGGCCGATACGCAGTATTTT

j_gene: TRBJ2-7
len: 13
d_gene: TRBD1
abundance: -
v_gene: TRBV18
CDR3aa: CASSLDRGSEQYF
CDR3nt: TGTGCCAGCTCTCTGGACAGGGGGAGCGAGCAGTACTTC

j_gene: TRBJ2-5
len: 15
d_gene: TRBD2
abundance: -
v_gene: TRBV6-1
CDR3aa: CASSEVRGRGETQYF
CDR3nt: TGTGCCAGCAGTGAAGTCCGCGGGAGGGGAGAGACCCAGTACTTC

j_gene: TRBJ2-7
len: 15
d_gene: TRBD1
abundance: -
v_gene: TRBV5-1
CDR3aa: CASSSAGQGLGEQYF
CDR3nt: TGCGCCAGCAGCAGCGCGGGACAGGGTCTTGGCGAGCAGTACTTC

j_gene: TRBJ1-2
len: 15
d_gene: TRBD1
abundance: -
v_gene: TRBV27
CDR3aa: CASRPLPGQERGYTF
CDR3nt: TGTGCCAGCAGACCACTCCCGGGACAGGAGAGAGGCTACACCTTC

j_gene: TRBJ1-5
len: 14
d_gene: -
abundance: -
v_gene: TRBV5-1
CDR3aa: CASSLLPGNQPQHF
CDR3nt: TGCGCCAGCAGCTTGCTACCCGGCAATCAGCCCCAGCATTTT

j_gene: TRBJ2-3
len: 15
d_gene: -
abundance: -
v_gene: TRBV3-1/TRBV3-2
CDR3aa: CASSRSTVSTDTQYF
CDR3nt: TGTGCCAGCAGTCGTTCGACAGTTAGCACAGATACGCAGTATTTT

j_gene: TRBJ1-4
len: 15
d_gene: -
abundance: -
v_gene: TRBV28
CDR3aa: CASSFLQGRREKLFF
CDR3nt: TGTGCCAGCAGTTTCTTGCAGGGGCGGAGGGAAAAACTGTTTTTT

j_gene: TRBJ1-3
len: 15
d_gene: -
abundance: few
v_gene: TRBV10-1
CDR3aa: CASSEKGGCRNTIYF
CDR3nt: TGCGCCAGCAGTGAGAAGGGTGGATGTAGAAACACCATATATTTT

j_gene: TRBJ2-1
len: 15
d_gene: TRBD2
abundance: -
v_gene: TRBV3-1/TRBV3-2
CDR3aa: CASSQEHGLGSEQFF
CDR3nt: TGTGCCAGCAGCCAAGAGCATGGACTAGGTTCTGAGCAGTTCTTC

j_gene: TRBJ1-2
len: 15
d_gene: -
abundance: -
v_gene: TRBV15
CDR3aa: CATSRDSSGSYGYTF
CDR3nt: TGTGCCACCAGCAGAGATTCTTCCGGGTCCTATGGCTACACCTTC

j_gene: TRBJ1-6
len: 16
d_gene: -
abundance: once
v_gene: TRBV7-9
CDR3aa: CASSSTGWGGESPLHF
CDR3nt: TGTGCCAGCAGCTCTACAGGGTGGGGTGGTGAATCACCCCTCCACTTT

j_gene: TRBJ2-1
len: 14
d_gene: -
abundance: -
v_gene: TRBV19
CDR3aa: CASSRNTVYNEQFF
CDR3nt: TGTGCCAGTAGTAGAAATACGGTTTACAATGAGCAGTTCTTC

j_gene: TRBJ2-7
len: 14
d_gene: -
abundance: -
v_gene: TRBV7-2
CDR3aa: CASSGGTQVYEQYF
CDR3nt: TGTGCCAGCAGCGGAGGGACTCAGGTATACGAGCAGTACTTC

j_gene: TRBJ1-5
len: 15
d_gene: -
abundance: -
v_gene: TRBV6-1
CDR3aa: CASSESEQGNQPQHF
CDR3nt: TGTGCCAGCAGTGAAAGTGAACAGGGCAATCAGCCCCAGCATTTT

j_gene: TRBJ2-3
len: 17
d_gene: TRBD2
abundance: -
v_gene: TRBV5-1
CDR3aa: CASSLAERAGGADTQYF
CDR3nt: TGCGCCAGCAGCTTGGCCGAGCGAGCGGGAGGGGCAGATACGCAGTATTTT

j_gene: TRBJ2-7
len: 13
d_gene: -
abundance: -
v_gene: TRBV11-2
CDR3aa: CASSLRQGLGQYF
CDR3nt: TGTGCCAGCAGCTTAAGGCAAGGGCTCGGGCAGTACTTC

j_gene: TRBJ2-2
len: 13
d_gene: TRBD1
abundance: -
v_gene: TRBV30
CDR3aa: CAWGDRSPGELFF
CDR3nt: TGTGCCTGGGGGGACAGGTCCCCCGGGGAGCTGTTTTTT

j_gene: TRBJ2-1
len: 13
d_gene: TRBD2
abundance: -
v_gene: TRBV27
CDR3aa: CASSFSGGNEQFF
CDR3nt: TGTGCCAGCAGCTTTAGCGGGGGGAATGAGCAGTTCTTC

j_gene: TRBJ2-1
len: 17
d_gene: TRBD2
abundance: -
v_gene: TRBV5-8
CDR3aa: CASSRWWTSGKYNEQFF
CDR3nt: TGTGCCAGCAGCCGGTGGTGGACTAGCGGGAAGTACAATGAGCAGTTCTTC

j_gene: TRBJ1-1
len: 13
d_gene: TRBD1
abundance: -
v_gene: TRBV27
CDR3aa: CASSPGGRIEAFF
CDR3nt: TGTGCCAGCAGTCCAGGGGGCCGGATTGAAGCTTTCTTT

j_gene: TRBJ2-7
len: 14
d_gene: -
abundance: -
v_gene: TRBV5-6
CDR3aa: CASSLGTPFYEQYF
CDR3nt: TGTGCCAGCAGCTTGGGGACACCATTCTACGAGCAGTACTTC

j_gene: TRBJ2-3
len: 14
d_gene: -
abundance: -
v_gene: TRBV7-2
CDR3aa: CASSWTGSTDTQYF
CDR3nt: TGTGCCAGCAGCTGGACGGGCAGCACAGATACGCAGTATTTT

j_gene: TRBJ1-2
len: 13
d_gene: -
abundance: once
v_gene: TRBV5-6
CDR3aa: CASSQGANYGYTF
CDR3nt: TGTGCCAGCAGCCAAGGGGCTAACTATGGCTACACCTTC

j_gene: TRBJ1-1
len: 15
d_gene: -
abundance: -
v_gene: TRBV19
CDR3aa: CASTTTGSGNTEAFF
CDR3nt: TGTGCCAGCACCACGACAGGATCCGGAAACACTGAAGCTTTCTTT

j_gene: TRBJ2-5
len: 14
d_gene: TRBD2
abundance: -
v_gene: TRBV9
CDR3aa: CASSPAGDRGTQYF
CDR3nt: TGTGCCAGCAGCCCGGCGGGGGACCGGGGGACCCAGTACTTC

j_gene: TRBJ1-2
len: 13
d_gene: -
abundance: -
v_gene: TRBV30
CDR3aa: CAWSRGGLRGYTF
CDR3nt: TGTGCCTGGAGCAGGGGCGGTTTACGAGGCTACACCTTC

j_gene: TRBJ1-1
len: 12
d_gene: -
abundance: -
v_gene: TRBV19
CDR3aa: CATRDKPTEAFF
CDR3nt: TGTGCCACTAGGGACAAGCCCACTGAAGCTTTCTTT

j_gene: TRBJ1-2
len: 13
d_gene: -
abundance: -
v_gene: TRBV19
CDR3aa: CASSNPGFYGYTF
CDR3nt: TGTGCCAGTAGTAACCCAGGATTCTATGGCTACACCTTC

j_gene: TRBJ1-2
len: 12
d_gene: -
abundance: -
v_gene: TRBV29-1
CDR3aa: CSVEDRTYGYTF
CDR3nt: TGCAGCGTTGAAGACAGAACCTATGGCTACACCTTC

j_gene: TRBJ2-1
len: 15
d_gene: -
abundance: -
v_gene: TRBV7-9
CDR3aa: CASSLAVSENNEQFF
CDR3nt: TGTGCCAGCAGCTTAGCAGTATCGGAAAACAATGAGCAGTTCTTC

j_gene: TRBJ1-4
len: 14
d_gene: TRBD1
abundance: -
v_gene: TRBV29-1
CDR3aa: CSVHDRGLGEKLFF
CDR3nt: TGCAGCGTGCACGACAGGGGTCTAGGTGAAAAACTGTTTTTT

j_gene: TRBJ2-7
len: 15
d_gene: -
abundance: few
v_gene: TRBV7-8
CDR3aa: CASSLAEGSSYEQYF
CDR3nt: TGTGCCAGCAGCTTAGCTGAGGGCAGTTCCTACGAGCAGTACTTC

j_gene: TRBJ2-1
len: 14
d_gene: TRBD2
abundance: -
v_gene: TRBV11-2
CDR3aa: CASSLPSGPNEQFF
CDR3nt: TGTGCCAGCAGCTTGCCTAGCGGCCCCAATGAGCAGTTCTTC

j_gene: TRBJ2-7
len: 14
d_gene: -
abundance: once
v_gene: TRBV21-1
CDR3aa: CASPCSGTPYEQYF
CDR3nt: TGTGCCAGCCCCTGTAGCGGTACCCCCTACGAGCAGTACTTC

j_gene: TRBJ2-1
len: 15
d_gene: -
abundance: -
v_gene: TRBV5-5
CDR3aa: CASSSAQGAYNEQFF
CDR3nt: TGTGCCAGCAGTTCGGCCCAAGGGGCTTACAATGAGCAGTTCTTC

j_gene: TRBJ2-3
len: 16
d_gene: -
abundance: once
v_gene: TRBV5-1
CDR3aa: CASSSSTGRSTDTQYF
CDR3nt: TGCGCCAGCAGCTCTAGTACAGGGAGGAGCACAGATACGCAGTATTTT

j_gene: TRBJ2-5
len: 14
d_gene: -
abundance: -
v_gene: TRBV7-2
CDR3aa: CASSPTRDKKTQYF
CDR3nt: TGTGCCAGCAGCCCCACCCGGGACAAGAAGACCCAGTACTTC

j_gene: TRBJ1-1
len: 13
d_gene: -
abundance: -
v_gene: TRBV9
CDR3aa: CASSPAGSTEAFF
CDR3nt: TGTGCCAGCAGCCCGGCCGGGAGCACTGAAGCTTTCTTT